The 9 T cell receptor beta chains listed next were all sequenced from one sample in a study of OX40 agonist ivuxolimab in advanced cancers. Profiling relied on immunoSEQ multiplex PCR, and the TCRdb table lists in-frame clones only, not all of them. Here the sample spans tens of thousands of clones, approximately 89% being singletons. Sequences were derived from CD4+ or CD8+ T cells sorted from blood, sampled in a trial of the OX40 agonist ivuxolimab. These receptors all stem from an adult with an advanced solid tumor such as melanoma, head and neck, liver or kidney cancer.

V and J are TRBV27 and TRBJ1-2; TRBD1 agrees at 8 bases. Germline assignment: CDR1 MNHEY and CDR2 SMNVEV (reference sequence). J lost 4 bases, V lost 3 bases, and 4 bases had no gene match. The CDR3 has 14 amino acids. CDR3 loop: CASSFQGTGYGYTF. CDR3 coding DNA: TGTGCCAGCAGTTTCCAGGGGACAGGCTATGGCTACACCTTC.

The CDR3 region is CASRPEEITGELFF. DNA of the CDR3: TGTGCCAGCAGGCCTGAGGAAATCACCGGGGAGCTGTTTTTT. The chain employs TRBV6-6 and TRBJ2-2; D not resolved. CDR1 and CDR2 from the germline V gene are MNHNY and SVGAGI (reference sequence). Between the trimmed V and J ends, which lost 6 bases and 4 bases, there was a span of 12 bases. The CDR3 length is 14 residues.

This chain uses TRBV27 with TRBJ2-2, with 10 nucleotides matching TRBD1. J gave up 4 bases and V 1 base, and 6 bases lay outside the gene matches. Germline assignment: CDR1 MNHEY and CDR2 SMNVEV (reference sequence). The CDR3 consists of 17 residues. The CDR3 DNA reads TGTGCCAGCAGTTTATTCCTAGGGACAGGGGTCACCGGGGAGCTGTTTTTT. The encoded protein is CASSLFLGTGVTGELFF.

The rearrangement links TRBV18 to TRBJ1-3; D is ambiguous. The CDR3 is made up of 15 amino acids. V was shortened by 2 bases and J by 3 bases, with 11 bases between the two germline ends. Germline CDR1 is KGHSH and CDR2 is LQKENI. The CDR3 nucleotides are TGTGCCAGCTCACCATCTTCCTTCGATGGAAACACCATATATTTT. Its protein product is CASSPSSFDGNTIYF.

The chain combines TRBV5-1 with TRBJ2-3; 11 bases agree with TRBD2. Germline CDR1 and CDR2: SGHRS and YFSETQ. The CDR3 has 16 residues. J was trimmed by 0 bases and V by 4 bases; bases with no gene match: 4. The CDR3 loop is CASSPRTSGSTDTQYF. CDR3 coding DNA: TGCGCCAGCAGCCCCAGGACTAGCGGGAGCACAGATACGCAGTATTTT.

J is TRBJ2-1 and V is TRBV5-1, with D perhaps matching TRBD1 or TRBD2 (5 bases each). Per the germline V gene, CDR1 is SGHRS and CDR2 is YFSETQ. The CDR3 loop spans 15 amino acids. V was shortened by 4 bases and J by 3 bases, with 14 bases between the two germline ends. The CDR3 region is CASSLGLRGYNEQFF. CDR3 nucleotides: TGCGCCAGCAGCCTCGGACTGAGGGGCTACAATGAGCAGTTCTTC.

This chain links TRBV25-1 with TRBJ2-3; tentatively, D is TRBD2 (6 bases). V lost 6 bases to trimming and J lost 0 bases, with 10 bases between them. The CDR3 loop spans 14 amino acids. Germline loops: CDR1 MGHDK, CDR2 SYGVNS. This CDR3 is CASSGGPSTDTQYF. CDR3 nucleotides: TGTGCCAGCAGCGGAGGGCCGAGCACAGATACGCAGTATTTT.

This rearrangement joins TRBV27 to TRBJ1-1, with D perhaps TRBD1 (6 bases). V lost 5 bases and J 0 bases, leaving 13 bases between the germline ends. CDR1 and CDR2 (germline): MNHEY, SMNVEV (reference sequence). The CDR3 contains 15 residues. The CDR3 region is CASSLSDRLNTEAFF. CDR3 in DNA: TGTGCCAGCAGTCTCTCGGACAGACTGAACACTGAAGCTTTCTTT.

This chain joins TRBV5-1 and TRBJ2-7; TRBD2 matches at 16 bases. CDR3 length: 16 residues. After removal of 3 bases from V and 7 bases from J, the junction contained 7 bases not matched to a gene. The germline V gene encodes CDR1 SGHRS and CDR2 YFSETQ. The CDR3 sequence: CASSSGLAGGRWEQYF. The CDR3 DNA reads TGCGCCAGCAGCTCGGGACTAGCGGGAGGGCGATGGGAGCAGTACTTC.